The next 8 T cell receptor beta chains were all read from a single sample in a study of T-cell reconstitution after alpha-beta-depleted transplantation in children. The TCRbeta library incorporated unique molecular identifiers. Each CDR3 protein is one row after TCRdb ran MiXCR on the PCR reads. The sample carries almost 500,000 distinct CDR3 sequences, under 15% recorded once. The material was PBMCs from the stem cell graft donor, obtained from the stem cell graft. These receptor sequences come from a human donor who donated a stem cell graft to a child with combined immunodeficiency.

This chain connects TRBV4-3 to TRBJ2-7; D gene unclear. The CDR3 loop spans 15 amino acids. Germline V lookup: CDR1 LGHNA, CDR2 YSLEER. The germline V and J ends were trimmed by 2 bases and 3 bases, with 14 bases remaining between them. The CDR3 is CASSQSASEFYEQYF. CDR3 sequence (DNA): TGCGCCAGCAGCCAAAGTGCTAGTGAATTCTACGAGCAGTACTTC.

Only a few counts were recorded for this clonotype. The rearrangement uses TRBV15 and TRBJ2-1, with 8 bases aligning to TRBD2. This CDR3 has 16 residues. V lost 2 bases to trimming and J lost 2 bases; unmatched junction nucleotides: 5. Germline-derived CDR1 and CDR2 are LNHNV and YYDKDF (reference sequence). Here the CDR3 DNA reads TGTGCCACCAGCAGATTCAGCGGGGGCCCCTACAATGAGCAGTTCTTC. It yields the protein CATSRFSGGPYNEQFF.

The chain recombines TRBV29-1 with TRBJ1-1; 9 bases fit TRBD1. The trim removed 6 bases at V and 8 bases at J, leaving 10 bases unmatched. The CDR3 length is 13 residues. Germline V gene data show CDR1 as SQVTM and CDR2 as ANQGSEA. The CDR3 reads CSVPRTGAYEAFF. In DNA form, the CDR3 reads TGCAGCGTCCCAAGGACAGGGGCTTACGAAGCTTTCTTT.

The chain recombines TRBV10-3 with TRBJ2-7; a weak D match, TRBD2 (6 bases). The CDR3 is 14 amino acids. The germline gives CDR1 ENHRY, CDR2 SYGVKD. Between the trimmed V and J ends, which lost 7 bases and 4 bases, there was a span of 17 bases. In DNA form, the CDR3 reads TGTGCCATCAAGGACCCTGGGGGGATTTACGAGCAGTACTTC. Protein product: CAIKDPGGIYEQYF.

This clonotype appeared many times. The chain links TRBV10-3 to TRBJ2-3; TRBD1 aligns across 9 bases. Germline CDR1 is ENHRY and CDR2 is SYGVKD. V lost 6 bases to trimming and J lost 0 bases; unmatched junction nucleotides: 7. The CDR3 runs to 16 residues. CDR3 sequence reads: CAISLTGGVSTDTQYF. The CDR3 DNA reads TGTGCCATCAGCTTAACAGGGGGCGTTAGCACAGATACGCAGTATTTT.

The chain has TRBV28 and TRBJ2-2, with 9 bases that match TRBD1. The ends lost 10 bases at V and 4 bases at J; junction bases unmatched: 4. Germline values: CDR1 MDHEN, CDR2 SYDVKM. The CDR3 length is 13 residues. Here the CDR3 reads CAIRTGVTGELFF. The CDR3 DNA reads as TGTGCCATTCGGACAGGGGTCACCGGGGAGCTGTTTTTT.

V is TRBV19 and J is TRBJ2-2, with 8 bases fitting TRBD2. This CDR3 contains 17 residues. Germline V CDR1 and CDR2: LNHDA, SQIVND (reference sequence). The trim removed 5 bases at V and 2 bases at J, leaving 10 bases unmatched. CDR3 sequence (DNA): TGTGCCAGTAGTTCCGGGGGGGTCCGACCAAACACCGGGGAGCTGTTTTTT. Its protein product is CASSSGGVRPNTGELFF.

This clonotype was counted many times. V usage is TRBV28 and J usage is TRBJ2-2; D is undetermined. The CDR3 is 12 amino acids. Trimming removed 6 bases at V and 6 bases at J, with 8 bases between. The germline V gene has CDR1 MDHEN and CDR2 SYDVKM. The CDR3 sequence is CASSADPGELFF. In nucleotides, the CDR3 is TGTGCCAGCAGCGCCGATCCCGGGGAGCTGTTTTTT.